This is a list of T cell receptor beta chains from one sample in a study of cytomegalovirus exposure and HLA in healthy donors. Clones were sequenced by immunoSEQ multiplex PCR, and TCRdb holds only the in-frame ones, with some missing. Here the sample table reports some 140,000 clones. Source material: PBMCs. The receptors shown here come from a woman aged 40 to 50 in good health and CMV-seronegative. The CDR3 runs from the conserved cysteine through the conserved F or W. D genes are given only for firm matches.

v_call,j_call,d_call,cdr3_nt,cdr3_aa
TRBV5-1,TRBJ1-2,NA,TGCGCCAGCAGCTTGGGCGGGGGCGGCTACACCTTC,CASSLGGGGYTF
TRBV5-1,TRBJ1-4,NA,TGCGCCAGCAGCTTGGAGCGTGGAACTAATGAAAAACTGTTTTTT,CASSLERGTNEKLFF
TRBV7-2,TRBJ2-3,NA,TGTGCCAGCAGCTTAGGCGGGGTTAGCACAGATACGCAGTATTTT,CASSLGGVSTDTQYF
TRBV4-2,TRBJ2-7,NA,TGTGCCAGCAGCCAAGTAGTAGCAGGGCGCTACGAGCAGTACTTC,CASSQVVAGRYEQYF
TRBV7-2,TRBJ1-1,NA,TGTGCCAGCAGCTTAGTTGCGGGAGAGACTGAAGCTTTCTTT,CASSLVAGETEAFF
TRBV19,TRBJ1-2,TRBD1,TGTGCCAGTAGTGGGACAGGGAGACGGGGCTACACCTTC,CASSGTGRRGYTF
TRBV5-1,TRBJ2-3,NA,TGCGCCAGCAGCTTGGTAGGGGGGGCAGATACGCAGTATTTT,CASSLVGGADTQYF
TRBV20-1,TRBJ1-2,TRBD1,TGCAGCGACAGGGTGGACGGGAGCTACACCTTC,CSDRVDGSYTF
TRBV7-2,TRBJ2-7,NA,TGTGCCAGCAGCTTACCCCGCGGGGTGATGGGCGAGCAGTACTTC,CASSLPRGVMGEQYF
TRBV4-2,TRBJ2-7,TRBD2,TGTGCCAGCAGCCAAGGAACGTGGCGGGGGGCGTCCTACGAGCAGTACTTC,CASSQGTWRGASYEQYF
TRBV7-9,TRBJ1-2,NA,TGTGCCAGCAGCTTCAGAGGAGGAGACTATGGCTACACCTTC,CASSFRGGDYGYTF
TRBV6-5,TRBJ1-1,TRBD1,TGTGCCAGCAGAAGCCAGACAGGGCTACTTGAAGCTTTCTTT,CASRSQTGLLEAFF
TRBV6-1,TRBJ2-7,NA,TGTGCCAGCAGATTGACAGGTTCCTACGAGCAGTACTTC,CASRLTGSYEQYF
TRBV4-1,TRBJ1-3,TRBD1,TGCGCCAGCAGCCGCTCCGACAGGGTGCCTGGAAACACCATATATTTT,CASSRSDRVPGNTIYF
TRBV2,TRBJ1-6,NA,TGTGCCAGCAGTCCACGGCAGGGCTTAAATAATTCACCCCTCCACTTT,CASSPRQGLNNSPLHF
TRBV15,TRBJ2-5,NA,TGTGCCACCAGCAGAGATAGGGGCGGTAAGGCCCAGTACTTC,CATSRDRGGKAQYF
TRBV7-2,TRBJ1-3,NA,TGTGCCAGCAGCTTACGGGTAGGGAGCTCTGGAAACACCATATATTTT,CASSLRVGSSGNTIYF
TRBV19,TRBJ2-5,TRBD2,TGTGCCAGTAGTCCAGTAGCGGGGGCGCTCCAAGAGACCCAGTACTTC,CASSPVAGALQETQYF
TRBV29-1,TRBJ2-5,NA,TGCAGCGTTGACGGTCCCGATCCAAGGGGAGAGACCCAGTACTTC,CSVDGPDPRGETQYF
TRBV28,TRBJ2-7,TRBD1,TGTGCCAGCAGTTTACCCGGGACAGGAGAATACGAGCAGTACTTC,CASSLPGTGEYEQYF
TRBV6-1,TRBJ1-1,TRBD1,TGTGCCAGCAGTCCGGGACAGGGAAGGCCCACTGAAGCTTTCTTT,CASSPGQGRPTEAFF
TRBV21-1,TRBJ1-5,NA,TGTGCCAGCAGCAAAGAGGGAGCAGGGGTACGGGGCAATCAGCCCCAGCATTTT,CASSKEGAGVRGNQPQHF
TRBV10-3,TRBJ2-5,TRBD2,TGTGCCAACAGGTTAGGACTAGCGGGGGCCCAATATTTGGAGACCCAGTACTTC,CANRLGLAGAQYLETQYF
TRBV29-1,TRBJ2-7,NA,TGCAGCGTAATGACAGGGGAGGGCCACGAGCAGTACTTC,CSVMTGEGHEQYF
TRBV7-2,TRBJ2-3,NA,TGTGCCAGCAGCTTAGAGGAGGCGGCAACCGTGAATTTT,CASSLEEAATVNF
TRBV6-1,TRBJ2-5,NA,TGTGCCAGCAGTGCCGTGGGAGAAGAGACCCAGTACTTC,CASSAVGEETQYF
TRBV6-1,TRBJ1-1,NA,TGTGCCAGCACCCCCGGAGGGGCTGAAGCTTTCTTT,CASTPGGAEAFF
TRBV7-8,TRBJ1-5,TRBD1,TGTGCCAGCAGGAGAGGGACAGGAAATCAGCCCCAGCATTTT,CASRRGTGNQPQHF
TRBV19,TRBJ1-4,NA,TGTGCCTCTCGGGAAGGTTCAACTAATGAAAAACTGTTTTTT,CASREGSTNEKLFF
TRBV7-2,TRBJ1-5,NA,TGTGCCAGCAGCTTAAACAGAAATAGCAATCAGCCCCAGCATTTT,CASSLNRNSNQPQHF
TRBV6-5,TRBJ1-1,TRBD1,TGTGCCAGCAGTTACCGGACAGGGGGGAACACTGAAGCTTTCTTT,CASSYRTGGNTEAFF
TRBV27,TRBJ2-7,TRBD2,TGTGCCAGCCGACTTTCTCGGGGGACTAGCTTAGACGAGCAGTACTTC,CASRLSRGTSLDEQYF
TRBV11-3,TRBJ2-3,NA,TGTGCCAGCAGCCATGGGGAGGGGGGGCGCCTTAATACGCAGTATTTT,CASSHGEGGRLNTQYF
TRBV27,TRBJ1-5,NA,TGTGCCAGCACCCCCGGAAAGGGAGGACAAAGCAATCAGCCCCAGCATTTT,CASTPGKGGQSNQPQHF
TRBV4-3,TRBJ2-5,NA,TGCGCCAGCAGCCAAGAGCTGTTGGCAGAGACCCAGTACTTC,CASSQELLAETQYF
TRBV6-1,TRBJ2-3,TRBD1,TGTGCCAGCAGTGACCTTCCTAGGACAGGGTGGTCCGATACGCAGTATTTT,CASSDLPRTGWSDTQYF
TRBV5-4,TRBJ1-2,NA,TGTGCCAGCAGCCCTCCTCAGGGGAACTATGGCTACACCTTC,CASSPPQGNYGYTF
TRBV6-1,TRBJ1-2,NA,TGTGCCAGCAGTGCCCCGGTAGCTGGCTACACCTTC,CASSAPVAGYTF
TRBV28,TRBJ1-5,NA,TGTGCCAGCAAGGTGCAGGGGCAAAATCAGCCCCAGCATTTT,CASKVQGQNQPQHF
TRBV4-3,TRBJ2-7,NA,TGCGCCAGCAGCCCTTTGGTAGCCTACGAGCAGTACTTC,CASSPLVAYEQYF
TRBV4-1,TRBJ1-2,NA,TGCGCCAGCAGCCGCGGGCGCGGCCGCGCAGGGGCAAACTATGGCTACACCTTC,CASSRGRGRAGANYGYTF
TRBV28,TRBJ1-6,TRBD1,TGTGCCAGCAGGAGGGACAGCCGAAATAATTCACCCCTCCACTTT,CASRRDSRNNSPLHF
TRBV18,TRBJ1-1,NA,TGTGCCAGCGCGGATTCGGTGAACACTGAAGCTTTCTTT,CASADSVNTEAFF
TRBV5-1,TRBJ1-1,TRBD1,TGCGCCACCTCAGGGGGCGAGTTGAACACTGAAGCTTTCTTT,CATSGGELNTEAFF
TRBV6-6,TRBJ1-2,NA,TGTGCCAGCAGTTACTCGTTCGATGGCTACACCTTC,CASSYSFDGYTF
TRBV7-2,TRBJ2-3,NA,TGTGCCAGCAGTTGGACAGATAGCACAGATACGCAGTATTTT,CASSWTDSTDTQYF
TRBV19,TRBJ1-2,NA,TGTGCCAGTAGTGGGGACACCTCTGGCTATGGCTACACCTTC,CASSGDTSGYGYTF
TRBV7-9,TRBJ1-1,TRBD1,TGTGCCAGCAGCCCCGACAGGGGAAAAGCTTTCTTT,CASSPDRGKAFF
TRBV6-5,TRBJ1-1,TRBD1,TGTGCCAGCAGTTCCCATCGGACAGGGGGCTTTGGTGAAGCTTTCTTT,CASSSHRTGGFGEAFF
TRBV7-9,TRBJ1-1,NA,TGTGCCAGCAGCTTAGGTGCTCAGGGCTTGAACACTGAAGCTTTCTTT,CASSLGAQGLNTEAFF
TRBV2,TRBJ1-1,NA,TGTGCCAGCAGGGCGGCCGCTGAAGCTTTCTTT,CASRAAAEAFF
TRBV19,TRBJ1-4,NA,TGTGCCAGTAGTACCCGGGAGGACGAAGAACTGTTTTTT,CASSTREDEELFF
TRBV19,TRBJ1-4,TRBD1,TGTGCCAGTAGTTCGGGACAGGGGGTGCGAACTAATGAAAAACTGTTTTTT,CASSSGQGVRTNEKLFF
TRBV5-5,TRBJ1-4,TRBD1,TGTGCCAGCAGCTTAACGCACAGGGGCGGGTCTGAAAAACTGTTTTTT,CASSLTHRGGSEKLFF
TRBV7-2,TRBJ2-3,NA,TGTGCCAGCAATTACGGACTCAGCACAGATACGCAGTATTTT,CASNYGLSTDTQYF
TRBV14,TRBJ2-3,NA,TGTGCCAGCAGCCCCTCGGGCGGGCTGGGAGATACGCAGTATTTT,CASSPSGGLGDTQYF
TRBV6-5,TRBJ1-3,TRBD1,TGTGCCAGCTATCGGCAGGGGGCCTCTGGAAACACCATATATTTT,CASYRQGASGNTIYF
TRBV18,TRBJ2-1,TRBD2,TGTGCCAGCTCACCCGGACTAGCGGGGACCAACCATGAGCAGTTCTTC,CASSPGLAGTNHEQFF
TRBV11-2,TRBJ1-2,TRBD1,TGTGCCAGCAGCCCTGCCGGGACAGGGGGCAAATATGGCTACACCTTC,CASSPAGTGGKYGYTF